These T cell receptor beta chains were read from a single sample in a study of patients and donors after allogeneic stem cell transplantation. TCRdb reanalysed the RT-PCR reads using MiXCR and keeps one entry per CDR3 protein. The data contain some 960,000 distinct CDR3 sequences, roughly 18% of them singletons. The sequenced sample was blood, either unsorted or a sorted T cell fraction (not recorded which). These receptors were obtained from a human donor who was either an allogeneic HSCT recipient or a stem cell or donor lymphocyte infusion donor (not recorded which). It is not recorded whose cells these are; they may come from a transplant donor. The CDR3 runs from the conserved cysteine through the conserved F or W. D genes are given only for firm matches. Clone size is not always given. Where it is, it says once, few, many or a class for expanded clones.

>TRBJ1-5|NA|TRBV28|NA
TGTGCCAGCAGTTCCTCCGGGACGGGGGATCAGCCCCAGCATTTT
CASSSSGTGDQPQHF
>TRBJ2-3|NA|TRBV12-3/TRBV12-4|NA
TGTGCCAGCAGTTTGAGACGGTTAACTAGCACAGATACGCAGTATTTT
CASSLRRLTSTDTQYF
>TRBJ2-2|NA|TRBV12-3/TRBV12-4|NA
TGTGCCAGCACTACTCGTAGGGGGGCCGGGGAGCTGTTTTTT
CASTTRRGAGELFF
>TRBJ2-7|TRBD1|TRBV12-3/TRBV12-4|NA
TGTGCCAGCATGTACGACAGGGGAAACTACGAGCAGTACTTC
CASMYDRGNYEQYF
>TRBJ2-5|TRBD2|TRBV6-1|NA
TGTGCCAGCAGCCACGGGGGGGCCCAAGAGACCCAGTACTTC
CASSHGGAQETQYF
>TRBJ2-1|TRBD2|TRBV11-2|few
TGTGCCAGCAGCTTAGATGAGGGACTAGCGGTCAACAATGAGCAGTTCTTC
CASSLDEGLAVNNEQFF
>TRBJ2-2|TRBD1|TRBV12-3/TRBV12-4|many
TGTGCCAGCAGTTTTTATGGGGGACAGGAGGCCGGGGAGCTGTTTTTT
CASSFYGGQEAGELFF
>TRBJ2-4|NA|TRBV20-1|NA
TGCAGTGCTAGAGGTGGTGGCAAGTCCATTCAGTACTTC
CSARGGGKSIQYF
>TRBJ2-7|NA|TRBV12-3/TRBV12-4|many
TGTGCCAGCAGTTTCACCGGGAATCTATACGAGCAGTACTTC
CASSFTGNLYEQYF
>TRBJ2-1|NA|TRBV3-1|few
TGTGCCAGCAGCCCACCCTATACCGCAGCCTACAATGAGCAGTTCTTC
CASSPPYTAAYNEQFF
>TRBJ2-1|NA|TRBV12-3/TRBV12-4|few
TGTGCCAGCAGTATTATAGGCCCCCAGCCCTCCAGAGAGAATGAGCAGTTCTTC
CASSIIGPQPSRENEQFF
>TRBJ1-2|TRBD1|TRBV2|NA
TGTGCCAGCAGTGAATACAGGGGGAACTATGGCTACACCTTC
CASSEYRGNYGYTF
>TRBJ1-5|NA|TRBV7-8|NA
TGTGCCAGCAGCCTCAGCGGGGGGAATCAGCTCCAGCATTTT
CASSLSGGNQLQHF
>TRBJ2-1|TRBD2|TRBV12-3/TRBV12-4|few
TGTGCCACCGGGACTAGCGGGGGGGGGTTGCTCAATGAGCAGTTCTTC
CATGTSGGGLLNEQFF
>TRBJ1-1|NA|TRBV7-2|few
TGTGCCAGCAGCAAAAGACAGCTGAACACTGAAGCTTTCTTT
CASSKRQLNTEAFF
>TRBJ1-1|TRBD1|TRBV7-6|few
TGTGCCAGCAGCTTATATCGGACAGGCCAGGTGAACACTGAAGCTTTCTTT
CASSLYRTGQVNTEAFF
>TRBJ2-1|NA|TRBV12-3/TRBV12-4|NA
TGTGCCAGCAGTCCGCGAAGGGGGGACTACAATGAGCAGTTCTTC
CASSPRRGDYNEQFF
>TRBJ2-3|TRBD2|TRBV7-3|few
TGTGCCAGCAGCTTAACGGGACTAGCGGGAATAGGCACAGATACGCAGTATTTT
CASSLTGLAGIGTDTQYF
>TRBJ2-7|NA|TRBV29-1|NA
TGCAGCGTTGGACAGGTGAGCTCCTACGAGCAGTACTTC
CSVGQVSSYEQYF
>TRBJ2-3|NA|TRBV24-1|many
TGTGCCACCAGTGAGGCAGGGGCCGCAGATACGCAGTATTTT
CATSEAGAADTQYF
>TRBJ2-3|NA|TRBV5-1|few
TGCGCCAGCAGCTCAATCCTAGAGTCGGATACGCAGTATTTT
CASSSILESDTQYF
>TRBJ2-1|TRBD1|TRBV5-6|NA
TGTGCCAGCAGCCCCTCACCCTCGGACAGGGACTCCTACAATGAGCAGTTCTTC
CASSPSPSDRDSYNEQFF
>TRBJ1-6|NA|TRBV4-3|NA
TGCGCCAGCAGCCCAGCGACACTTCGGATTTTACCCCTCCACTTT
CASSPATLRILPLHF
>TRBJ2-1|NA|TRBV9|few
TGTGCCAGCAGCGGGGGCGTTCTCCCCTACAATGAGCAGTTCTTC
CASSGGVLPYNEQFF
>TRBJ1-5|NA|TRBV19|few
TGTGCCAGTTCTAGGAGGGGTGTCGATCAGCCCCAGCATTTT
CASSRRGVDQPQHF
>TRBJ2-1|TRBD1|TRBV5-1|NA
TGCGCCAGCGCGGTGAGGGGGCGATGGGATGAGCAGTTCTTC
CASAVRGRWDEQFF